This T cell receptor beta chain is drawn from a study of cytomegalovirus exposure and HLA in healthy donors. Overall study context: In an early release, HLA-typed donors contributed tens of millions of unique TCR sequences. Overall study findings and caveats: In a later analysis, at a false discovery rate of 0.05, about 17,000 TCR beta sequences matched HLA alleles.

This clone came up a few times. Its antigen remains unknown. Germline assignment: CDR1 ENHRY and CDR2 SYGVKD. This CDR3 has 15 residues. The ends were cut back, 4 bases at V and 0 bases at J, with 12 bases in the middle. PCR used 60 Vbeta primers and 13 Jbeta primers. Sequencing was performed with immunoSEQ multiplex PCR; in TCRdb, only in-frame clones are kept and a portion is missing. Of more than 85,000 clones in the sample, 79% were seen once. The sequence was collected from a male donor in good health and CMV-seropositive. The V call is TRBV10-3, the J call TRBJ1-1, with a possible D match to TRBD1 (5 bases). The sample comprised PBMCs. Here the CDR3 DNA reads TGTGCCATCAGTGTCGAGGGGAGGATGAACACTGAAGCTTTCTTT. Residues: CAISVEGRMNTEAFF.